One T cell receptor beta chain is described in this entry. Its matching antigen is unknown. This entry is derived from a study of shared clonotypes between healthy human individuals. Study-level findings and limits: Incompleteness in sorted-subset sequencing, despite large depth, was shown by rarefaction.

Splitting of CD4+ cells produced CD45RA+ naive and CD45RA-negative memory subsets. Clones were sequenced by immunoSEQ multiplex PCR, and TCRdb holds only the in-frame ones, with some missing. The data hold hundreds of thousands of clones, with around 70% observed a single time. Per germline, CDR1 LNHDA and CDR2 SQIVND (reference sequence). The CDR3 has 12 residues. Trimming left V 7 bases short and J 4 bases short, with 10 bases between. The genes are TRBV19 and TRBJ1-1; D remains ambiguous. This receptor was obtained from a man aged 25 to 45 in good health. Source material: memory CD4+ T cells sorted from blood. Subset defined: CD45RA-negative fraction. The CDR3 nucleotides read TGTGCCAGTACTCGGGGATTCACTGAAGCTTTCTTT. This translates into CASTRGFTEAFF.